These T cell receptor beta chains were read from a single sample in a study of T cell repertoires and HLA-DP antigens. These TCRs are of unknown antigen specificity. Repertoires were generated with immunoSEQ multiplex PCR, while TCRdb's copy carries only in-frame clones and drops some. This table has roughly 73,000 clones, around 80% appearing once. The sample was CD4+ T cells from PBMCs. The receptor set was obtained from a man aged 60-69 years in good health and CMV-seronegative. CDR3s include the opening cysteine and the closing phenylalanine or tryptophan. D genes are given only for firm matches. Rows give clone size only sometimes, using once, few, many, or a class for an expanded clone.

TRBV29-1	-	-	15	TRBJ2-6	CSVADRNAGANVLTF	TGCAGCGTCGCTGACAGAAACGCTGGGGCCAACGTCCTGACTTTC
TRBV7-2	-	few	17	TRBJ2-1	CASSLEIGQGSYNEQFF	TGTGCCAGCAGCTTAGAAATCGGGCAAGGCTCCTACAATGAGCAGTTCTTC
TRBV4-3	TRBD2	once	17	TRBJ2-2	CASSLNSGRAGTGELFF	TGCGCCAGCAGCCTAAATAGCGGGAGGGCCGGAACCGGGGAGCTGTTTTTT
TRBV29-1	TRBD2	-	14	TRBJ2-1	CSVVVTSGYNEQFF	TGCAGCGTTGTTGTGACTAGCGGGTACAATGAGCAGTTCTTC
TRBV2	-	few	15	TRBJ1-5	CASSGGGGRNQPQHF	TGTGCCAGCAGTGGTGGAGGGGGGAGAAATCAGCCCCAGCATTTT
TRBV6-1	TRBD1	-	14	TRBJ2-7	CASSRTGLNYEQYF	TGTGCCAGCTCCCGGACAGGCCTCAACTACGAGCAGTACTTC
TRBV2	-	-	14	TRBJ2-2	CASSEAGTYGELFF	TGTGCCAGCAGTGAAGCCGGCACTTACGGGGAGCTGTTTTTT
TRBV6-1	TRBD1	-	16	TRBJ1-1	CASSGGQGAGNTEAFF	TGTGCCAGCAGTGGTGGACAGGGGGCGGGGAACACTGAAGCTTTCTTT
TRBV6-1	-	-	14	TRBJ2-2	CASRSGQNTGELFF	TGTGCCAGCAGGTCGGGACAGAACACCGGGGAGCTGTTTTTT
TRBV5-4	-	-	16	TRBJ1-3	CASSSKQGGAGNTIYF	TGTGCCAGCAGCTCCAAACAGGGAGGTGCTGGAAACACCATATATTTT
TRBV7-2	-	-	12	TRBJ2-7	CASSFPGREQYF	TGTGCCAGCAGCTTTCCGGGCCGCGAGCAGTACTTC
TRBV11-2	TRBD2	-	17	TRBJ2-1	CASSSTTSGRFYNEQFF	TGTGCCAGCAGCTCGACGACTAGCGGGAGGTTTTACAATGAGCAGTTCTTC
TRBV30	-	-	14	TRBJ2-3	CAWSKAGRTDTQYF	TGTGCCTGGAGTAAAGCAGGGCGCACAGATACGCAGTATTTT
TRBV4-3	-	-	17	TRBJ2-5	CASSQRGLGGRRETQYF	TGCGCCAGCAGCCAGCGGGGGTTGGGGGGGCGCCGGGAGACCCAGTACTTC
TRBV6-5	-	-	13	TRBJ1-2	CASSPRSTYGYTF	TGTGCCAGCAGCCCTCGGTCCACTTATGGCTACACCTTC
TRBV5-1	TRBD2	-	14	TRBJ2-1	CASSPYTSGNEQFF	TGCGCCAGCAGCCCCTACACTAGCGGGAATGAGCAGTTCTTC
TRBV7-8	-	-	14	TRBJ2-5	CASSLGTLAETQYF	TGTGCCAGCAGCTTAGGGACCCTTGCCGAGACCCAGTACTTC
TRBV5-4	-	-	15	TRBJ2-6	CASSLGGSGANVLTF	TGTGCCAGCAGCTTGGGGGGTTCTGGGGCCAACGTCCTGACTTTC
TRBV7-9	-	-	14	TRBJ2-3	CASSRQSPADTQYF	TGTGCCAGCAGCCGCCAAAGTCCGGCAGATACGCAGTATTTT
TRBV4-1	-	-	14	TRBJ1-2	CASSGLAVNYGYTF	TGCGCCAGCAGCGGTCTGGCAGTGAACTATGGCTACACCTTC
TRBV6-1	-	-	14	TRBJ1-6	CASSEEGRESPLHF	TGTGCCAGCAGTGAAGAGGGAAGAGAATCACCCCTCCACTTT
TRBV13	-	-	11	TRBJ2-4	CASSSQGIQYF	TGTGCCAGCAGCTCCCAAGGGATTCAGTACTTC
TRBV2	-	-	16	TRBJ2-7	CASSYGLGGTFKEQYF	TGTGCCAGCAGCTATGGACTGGGCGGGACCTTCAAGGAGCAGTACTTC
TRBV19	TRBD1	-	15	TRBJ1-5	CASSIDGTGAGPQHF	TGTGCCAGTAGTATAGATGGGACAGGGGCAGGGCCCCAGCATTTT
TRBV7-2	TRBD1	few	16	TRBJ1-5	CASSLVRGLSNQPQHF	TGTGCCAGCAGCTTAGTTAGGGGGCTTAGCAATCAGCCCCAGCATTTT
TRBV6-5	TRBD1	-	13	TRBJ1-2	CATAGQGDYGYTF	TGTGCCACCGCGGGACAGGGGGACTATGGCTACACCTTC
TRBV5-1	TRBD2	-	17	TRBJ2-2	CASSLVLAGSHGGELFF	TGCGCCAGCAGCTTGGTACTAGCGGGATCACACGGCGGGGAGCTGTTTTTT
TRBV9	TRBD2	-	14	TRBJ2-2	CASSFRGGTGELFF	TGTGCCAGCAGCTTCCGGGGGGGGACCGGGGAGCTGTTTTTT
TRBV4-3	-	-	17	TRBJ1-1	CASSQDIRRTVNTEAFF	TGCGCCAGCAGCCAAGATATTCGGAGGACCGTCAACACTGAAGCTTTCTTT
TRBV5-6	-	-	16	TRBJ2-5	CASSLGPGGIEETQYF	TGTGCCAGCAGCTTGGGTCCAGGGGGGATCGAAGAGACCCAGTACTTC
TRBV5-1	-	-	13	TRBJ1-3	CASSLDTGNTIYF	TGCGCCAGCAGCTTGGATACCGGAAACACCATATATTTT
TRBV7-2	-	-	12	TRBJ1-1	CASSPTNTEAFF	TGTGCCAGCAGCCCCACGAACACTGAAGCTTTCTTT
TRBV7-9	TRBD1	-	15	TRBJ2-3	CASSFSDRVTDTQYF	TGTGCCAGCAGCTTCTCTGACAGGGTCACAGATACGCAGTATTTT
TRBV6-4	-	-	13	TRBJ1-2	CASSDGGRGGYTF	TGTGCCAGCAGTGATGGGGGCAGAGGAGGCTACACCTTC
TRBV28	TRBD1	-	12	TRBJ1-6	CASSLGTGFLHF	TGTGCCAGCAGTTTAGGGACAGGGTTTCTCCACTTT
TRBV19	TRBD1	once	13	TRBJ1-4	CASRDRAREKLFF	TGTGCCAGTCGGGACAGGGCAAGAGAAAAACTGTTTTTT